These T cell receptor beta chains were read from a single sample in a study of neoadjuvant anti-PD-1 for oral cavity cancer. Method: immunoSEQ multiplex PCR; TCRdb's copy keeps in-frame clones and lacks some. Of 15,000 to 20,000 clones in the sample, roughly 66% were seen once. This specimen consisted of PBMCs, obtained before nivolumab (anti-PD-1) treatment. These receptors were collected from a person aged 35-80 years with oral cavity squamous cell carcinoma. Both conserved end residues are part of each CDR3. The D gene is left open where the match is weak. Size tells how often a clone was seen (once, few, many) or the class of an expanded clone, and some rows leave it out.

>-|-|TRBV29-1|TRBJ2-3
CSVEGVGDTQYF
TGCAGCGTTGAGGGGGTGGGCGATACGCAGTATTTT
>-|-|TRBV6-1|TRBJ2-7
CASSERWGKYEQYF
TGTGCCAGCAGTGAAAGATGGGGAAAGTACGAGCAGTACTTC
>-|few|TRBV4-2|TRBJ2-2
CASSLTSSNTGELFF
TGTGCCAGCAGCCTCACCTCTTCGAACACCGGGGAGCTGTTTTTT
>TRBD1|-|TRBV4-2|TRBJ1-2
CASSPGQGANYGYTF
TGTGCCAGCAGCCCAGGACAGGGGGCTAACTATGGCTACACCTTC
>-|few|TRBV19|TRBJ1-2
CATGGRESRNYGYTF
TGTGCCACCGGCGGGAGGGAGTCTCGCAATTATGGCTACACCTTC
>-|-|TRBV6-1|TRBJ2-3
CASSTPGQHTDTQYF
TGTGCCAGCAGTACCCCGGGACAACACACAGATACGCAGTATTTT
>-|-|TRBV5-1|TRBJ1-5
CASSLVEVRSNQPQHF
TGCGCCAGCAGCTTGGTGGAGGTGAGGAGCAATCAGCCCCAGCATTTT
>TRBD2|few|TRBV14|TRBJ2-7
CASSPGTSGRGYEQYF
TGTGCCAGCAGCCCTGGGACTAGCGGGAGAGGCTACGAGCAGTACTTC
>-|-|TRBV27|TRBJ2-1
CASSLNFYNEQFF
TGTGCCAGCAGTTTAAATTTCTACAATGAGCAGTTCTTC
>-|-|TRBV27|TRBJ1-2
CASSLQWTASNGYTF
TGTGCCAGCAGTTTACAATGGACAGCCTCTAATGGCTACACCTTC
>-|-|TRBV29-1|TRBJ2-4
CSVVRPGRNIQYF
TGCAGCGTTGTTCGCCCAGGGAGAAACATTCAGTACTTC
>TRBD2|-|TRBV6-1|TRBJ2-1
CASRIAGGAYNEQFF
TGTGCCAGCAGGATAGCGGGAGGGGCCTACAATGAGCAGTTCTTC
>-|-|TRBV7-6|TRBJ2-7
CASSLGGLPENYEQYF
TGTGCCAGCAGCTTAGGGGGGCTACCGGAAAACTACGAGCAGTACTTC
>TRBD1|-|TRBV6-5|TRBJ1-2
CASSYTLTGQGGYTF
TGTGCCAGCAGTTACACCCTAACGGGACAGGGCGGCTACACCTTC
>-|-|TRBV4-1|TRBJ1-5
CASSQDGPYSNQPQHF
TGCGCCAGCAGCCAAGACGGCCCCTATAGCAATCAGCCCCAGCATTTT
>-|-|TRBV6-5|TRBJ1-4
CASSYSWAATNEKLFF
TGTGCCAGCAGTTACTCGTGGGCTGCAACTAATGAAAAACTGTTTTTT
>-|-|TRBV18|TRBJ2-1
CASSPGTRGTGEQFF
TGTGCCAGCTCGCCTGGGACTCGGGGGACTGGTGAGCAGTTCTTC
>-|-|TRBV6-1|TRBJ2-7
CASRLTGIMDYEQYF
TGTGCCAGCAGACTCACAGGGATAATGGACTACGAGCAGTACTTC
>TRBD1|few|TRBV10-3|TRBJ2-7
CAISPSRDRAEQYF
TGTGCCATCAGTCCCTCCCGGGACAGGGCGGAGCAGTACTTC
>-|-|TRBV6-5|TRBJ2-7
CASRPFSGGAYEQYF
TGTGCCAGCAGGCCTTTCAGCGGAGGGGCCTACGAGCAGTACTTC
>TRBD1|-|TRBV5-6|TRBJ2-7
CASSSPGQGYEQYF
TGTGCCAGCAGCTCGCCGGGACAGGGATACGAGCAGTACTTC
>TRBD2|-|TRBV6-6|TRBJ2-1
CASSEREIGDNEQFF
TGTGCCAGCAGCGAGCGGGAGATTGGCGACAATGAGCAGTTCTTC
>TRBD2|-|TRBV7-7|TRBJ2-1
CASSLAASGSNEQFF
TGTGCTAGCAGCTTAGCGGCTAGCGGGAGCAATGAGCAGTTCTTC
>TRBD1|once|TRBV28|TRBJ1-2
CASSWRGQGYTF
TGTGCCAGCAGTTGGAGGGGGCAAGGCTACACCTTC
>-|few|TRBV28|TRBJ2-7
CASRPTGSSYEQYF
TGTGCCAGCAGGCCAACAGGTTCCTCCTACGAGCAGTACTTC
>TRBD2|-|TRBV29-1|TRBJ2-5
CSVRGGGETQYF
TGCAGCGTCCGGGGGGGCGGGGAGACCCAGTACTTC
>TRBD1|-|TRBV5-1|TRBJ1-1
CASSLQGGTGEAAFF
TGCGCCAGCAGCTTGCAAGGGGGGACAGGCGAGGCAGCTTTCTTT
>-|-|TRBV7-8|TRBJ2-3
CASSRRVIGPTDTQYF
TGTGCCAGCAGCCGAAGGGTGATAGGGCCTACAGATACGCAGTATTTT
>-|-|TRBV2|TRBJ1-2
CASSRTDYGYTF
TGTGCCAGCAGCCGGACCGACTATGGCTACACCTTC
>-|-|TRBV10-1|TRBJ1-1
CASSNSKNTEAFF
TGCGCCAGCAGTAACAGCAAGAACACTGAAGCTTTCTTT
>-|-|TRBV6-5|TRBJ2-3
CASSPRGADTQYF
TGTGCCAGCAGTCCCCGCGGGGCAGATACGCAGTATTTT
>TRBD1|-|TRBV4-1|TRBJ2-7
CASSQPRTGPEQYF
TGCGCCAGCAGCCAACCACGGACAGGGCCCGAGCAGTACTTC
>-|few|TRBV7-9|TRBJ2-1
CASSLSGSYNEQFF
TGTGCCAGCAGCTTGAGCGGTAGTTACAATGAGCAGTTCTTC
>TRBD1|-|TRBV30|TRBJ2-7
CACRHPGQGSYEQYF
TGTGCCTGCAGACACCCGGGACAGGGGTCCTACGAGCAGTACTTC
>TRBD2|-|TRBV4-1|TRBJ2-1
CASSPNPSGAYNEQFF
TGCGCCAGCAGCCCTAACCCTAGCGGTGCCTACAATGAGCAGTTCTTC
>-|-|TRBV11-2|TRBJ1-1
CASSEGARTEAFF
TGTGCCAGCAGCGAAGGGGCCCGCACTGAAGCTTTCTTT
>TRBD2|-|TRBV28|TRBJ2-7
CASMGIGGGNTYEQYF
TGTGCCAGCATGGGCATCGGGGGGGGTAACACCTACGAGCAGTACTTC
>TRBD2|-|TRBV6-5|TRBJ2-5
CASSPGLAAETQYF
TGTGCCAGCAGTCCCGGACTAGCGGCAGAGACCCAGTACTTC
>TRBD2|few|TRBV7-2|TRBJ2-7
CASSFGGSSYEQYF
TGTGCCAGCAGCTTCGGCGGGAGCTCCTACGAGCAGTACTTC
>-|-|TRBV7-3|TRBJ2-6
CASSVSGTIIRGSGANVLTF
TGTGCCAGCAGCGTATCCGGGACGATCATCCGGGGCTCTGGGGCCAACGTCCTGACTTTC
>TRBD1|-|TRBV5-4|TRBJ2-7
CASSSGQGGYEQYF
TGTGCCAGCAGCTCAGGACAGGGGGGCTACGAGCAGTACTTC
>-|-|TRBV5-1|TRBJ2-6
CASSLLGENTGANVLTF
TGCGCCAGCAGCCTCCTCGGGGAGAATACTGGGGCCAACGTCCTGACTTTC
>-|-|TRBV20-1|TRBJ2-7
CSVTPQYF
TGCAGTGTGACTCCGCAGTACTTC
>-|-|TRBV10-2|TRBJ1-2
CASSSREGAYTF
TGCGCCAGCAGTTCTAGGGAGGGCGCCTACACCTTC
>-|-|TRBV6-1|TRBJ1-1
CASPTNGFTEAFF
TGTGCCAGCCCTACCAACGGGTTCACTGAAGCTTTCTTT
>-|-|TRBV6-4|TRBJ2-3
CASSTVQGSDTQYF
TGTGCCAGCAGCACTGTACAGGGCTCAGATACGCAGTATTTT
>-|few|TRBV30|TRBJ1-2
CAWMELYWGRYGYTF
TGTGCCTGGATGGAACTCTATTGGGGCCGCTATGGCTACACCTTC
>-|-|TRBV29-1|TRBJ1-2
CSVAPGRGVYGYTF
TGCAGCGTTGCCCCGGGACGGGGCGTCTATGGCTACACCTTC
>-|-|TRBV2|TRBJ2-3
CASSETGWGTDTQYF
TGTGCCAGCAGTGAGACAGGTTGGGGCACAGATACGCAGTATTTT
>-|-|TRBV7-6|TRBJ2-7
CASSVTRNEQYF
TGTGCCAGCAGCGTCACTAGGAACGAGCAGTACTTC
>-|-|TRBV19|TRBJ2-2
CASSIQQGSGGELFF
TGTGCCAGTAGTATACAACAGGGCTCCGGCGGGGAGCTGTTTTTT
>-|-|TRBV9|TRBJ1-2
CASSVGTYNYGYTF
TGTGCCAGCAGCGTAGGGACCTACAACTATGGCTACACCTTC
>TRBD2|-|TRBV25-1|TRBJ2-7
CASSDASGSTHYEQYF
TGTGCCAGCAGTGATGCTAGCGGGAGCACTCACTACGAGCAGTACTTC
>-|few|TRBV11-2|TRBJ1-3
CASSSQLGVEAIYF
TGTGCCAGCAGCTCCCAGTTGGGGGTCGAAGCCATATATTTT
>TRBD2|-|TRBV7-3|TRBJ2-7
CASSLRGSSGRLLAYEQYF
TGTGCCAGCAGCTTACGAGGCTCTAGCGGGAGGCTTTTAGCCTACGAGCAGTACTTC
>-|few|TRBV27|TRBJ2-7
CASSLSISYEQYF
TGTGCCAGCAGTTTATCTATCTCCTACGAGCAGTACTTC
>-|-|TRBV11-2|TRBJ2-7
CASSFGGQEQYF
TGTGCCAGCAGCTTTGGGGGGCAGGAGCAGTACTTC
>-|-|TRBV19|TRBJ1-5
CASNREGNQPQHF
TGTGCCAGTAACAGGGAAGGGAATCAGCCCCAGCATTTT